Following are 29 T cell receptor beta chains from one sample sequenced in a study of cytomegalovirus exposure and HLA in healthy donors. The primer mix had 60 Vbeta and 13 Jbeta primers. The protocol was immunoSEQ multiplex PCR, while the TCRdb copy is restricted to in-frame clones and leaves out a portion. The data show about 110,000 clones, approximately 80% seen once. Source material: PBMCs. These receptors originate from a man younger than 40 in good health and CMV-seropositive.

Only a few counts were recorded for this clone. CDR3 loop: CASSSRHYSGNTIYF. The CDR3 DNA is TGTGCCAGCAGCTCTCGACATTACTCTGGAAACACCATATATTTT. The J gene is TRBJ1-3, the V gene TRBV5-5; D remains unclear. V was pared by 3 bases and J by 0 bases, with 10 bases between. Per germline, CDR1 SGHKS and CDR2 YYEKEE (reference sequence). This CDR3 comprises 15 residues.

This clone showed up just once. The chain couples TRBV10-3 to TRBJ1-5; D perhaps matches TRBD1 (5 bases). This CDR3 has 15 residues. The germline gives CDR1 ENHRY, CDR2 SYGVKD. Trimming removed 7 bases at V and 3 bases at J, with 16 bases between. The CDR3 loop reads CAITLQGWINQPQHF. CDR3 sequence (DNA): TGTGCCATCACTCTCCAGGGTTGGATCAATCAGCCCCAGCATTTT.

Points on this clone: This CDR3 is also generated by other DNA sequences in the sample. The chain uses TRBV6-6 and TRBJ1-1; tentative D call: TRBD1 (5 bases). The germline V and J ends were trimmed by 6 bases and 1 base, with 9 bases remaining between them. Germline CDR1 reads MNHNY; CDR2 reads SVGAGI (reference sequence). CDR3 length equals 13 residues. The DNA of the CDR3 is TGTGCCAGCAGAGGAAGGGGGAACACTGAAGCTTTCTTT. Translated: CASRGRGNTEAFF.

The V call is TRBV19, the J call TRBJ2-1, with 12 nucleotides matching TRBD2. CDR3 length: 16 amino acids. Germline CDR1 reads LNHDA; CDR2 reads SQIVND (reference sequence). Unmatched junction bases numbered 8, after V lost 4 bases and J lost 7 bases. CDR3 DNA sequence: TGTGCCAGTAGTACGTCTAGCGGGGGGGCTCGGAATGAGCAGTTCTTC. It specifies CASSTSSGGARNEQFF.

J is TRBJ2-7 and V is TRBV19; 7 bases fit TRBD1. The J segment lost 3 bases and the V segment lost 1 base, leaving 3 bases of the junction unmatched. Germline-derived CDR1 and CDR2 are LNHDA and SQIVND (reference sequence). CDR3 length: 14 amino acids. Written as DNA, the CDR3 is TGTGCCAGTAGTATAGGGCAGGGGGTCTACGAGCAGTACTTC. Translation gives CASSIGQGVYEQYF. The full variable domain, completed using reference TRBV19 and TRBJ2-7, is DGGITQSPKYLFRKEGQNVTLSCEQNLNHDAMYWYRQDPGQGLRLIYYSQIVNDFQKGDIAEGYSVSREKKESFPLTVTSAQKNPTAFYLCASSIGQGVYEQYFGPGTRLTVT.

The CDR3 loop is CASSQVMGGDLSYEQYF. The CDR3 region has the DNA TGCGCCAGCAGCCAAGTGATGGGGGGGGACCTCTCCTACGAGCAGTACTTC. The chain links TRBV4-1 to TRBJ2-5; 7 bases align to TRBD2. TRBJ2-7 explains the end of the DNA better; the J call may be wrong. This CDR3 is 17 amino acids long. Per germline, CDR1 MGHRA and CDR2 YSYEKL.

V gene TRBV30 combines with J gene TRBJ2-7; the match to TRBD1 covers 7 bases. From germline, CDR1 is GTSNPN and CDR2 SVGIG (reference sequence). The CDR3 runs to 15 residues. Unmatched junction bases numbered 8, after V lost 2 bases and J lost 1 base. The CDR3: CAWSREGAESYEQYF. CDR3 DNA sequence: TGTGCCTGGAGTCGTGAGGGGGCGGAATCCTACGAGCAGTACTTC.

This chain links TRBV19 with TRBJ2-3; a possible D gene is TRBD2 (6 bases). Germline CDR1 reads LNHDA; CDR2 reads SQIVND (reference sequence). The V end was cut by 1 base, the J end by 2 bases, with 13 bases between. The CDR3 length is 16 residues. In nucleotides, the CDR3 is TGTGCCAGTAGTATAGGTGGAACGGGACTCACAGATACGCAGTATTTT. Amino acid sequence: CASSIGGTGLTDTQYF.

CDR3: CAWRFGQGAGTEAFF. The CDR3 bases are TGTGCCTGGAGGTTTGGACAGGGGGCCGGCACTGAAGCTTTCTTT. The chain employs TRBV30 and TRBJ1-1; TRBD1 aligns across 11 bases. CDR1 GTSNPN and CDR2 SVGIG come from the germline V gene (reference sequence). The CDR3 has 15 amino acids. Germline trimming cut 3 bases from V and 4 bases from J; bases unmatched to any gene: 7.

V gene TRBV5-1 combines with J gene TRBJ2-3; 9 bases are shared with TRBD2. Trimming at V came to 4 bases and at J to 7 bases, leaving 7 bases not matched to a gene. The CDR3 is 14 residues long. Per the germline V gene, CDR1 is SGHRS and CDR2 is YFSETQ. As DNA, the CDR3 is TGCGCCAGCAGCCAGGCTAGCGGGGAAAATACGCAGTATTTT. Encoded protein: CASSQASGENTQYF.

This clone has just a few counts. The chain joins TRBV7-9 to TRBJ1-2; perhaps TRBD1 as D (5 bases). V was trimmed by 0 bases and J by 0 bases, leaving 11 bases between them. The length of the CDR3 is 16 residues. CDR1 and CDR2 from the germline V gene are SEHNR and FQNEAQ (reference sequence). The CDR3 nucleotides are TGTGCCAGCAGCTTAGCCAGGGACTCCGCTAACTATGGCTACACCTTC. Its translation: CASSLARDSANYGYTF.

The V gene is TRBV6-1, the J gene TRBJ2-3; TRBD1 might be the D (6 bases). Trimming shortened V by 4 bases and J by 4 bases, and 18 bases separated the two germline ends. There are 16 residues in the CDR3. The germline CDR1 and CDR2 sequences are MNHNS and SASEGT. CDR3 nucleotide sequence: TGTGCCAGCAGTGCCCTACAGGGTAATAATGCAGATACGCAGTATTTT. As protein: CASSALQGNNADTQYF.

This clone is a singleton in its sample. The chain couples TRBV7-3 to TRBJ1-1, with a tentative D call TRBD1 (5 bases). The CDR3 length is 14 residues. Germline V gene sequence: CDR1 SGHTA, CDR2 FQGTGA. Trimming took 1 base from V and 4 from J, leaving 10 bases between them. CDR3 nucleotide sequence: TGTGCCAGCAGCTTAAGGGAGGGGAGCACTGAAGCTTTCTTT. Protein: CASSLREGSTEAFF. The whole variable domain, filled in from reference TRBV7-3 and TRBJ1-1, reads GAGVSQTPSNKVTEKGKYVELRCDPISGHTALYWYRQSLGQGPEFLIYFQGTGAADDSGLPNDRFFAVRPEGSVSTLKIQRTERGDSAVYLCASSLREGSTEAFFGQGTRLTVV.

This chain uses TRBV7-3 with TRBJ2-1; D might be TRBD2 (5 bases). The germline CDR1 and CDR2 sequences are SGHTA and FQGTGA. The CDR3 is made up of 13 amino acids. V was clipped by 6 bases and J by 6 bases, with 12 bases between them. The CDR3 DNA reads as TGTGCCAGCAGTTCCGGACTTGTCAATGAGCAGTTCTTC. Amino acids: CASSSGLVNEQFF.

The chain is built from TRBV11-2 and TRBJ2-7; 7 bases are a match to TRBD2. V gave up 5 bases and J gave up 0 bases; unmatched junction bases: 10. The germline V gene encodes CDR1 SGHAT and CDR2 FQNNGV. The CDR3 has 16 residues. The CDR3 DNA sequence: TGTGCCAGCAGCCCGGTGGGGGGGGAAAGCTCCTACGAGCAGTACTTC. Encoded protein: CASSPVGGESSYEQYF.

The rearrangement uses TRBV25-1 and TRBJ2-3, with 10 nucleotides matching TRBD2. The germline CDR1 and CDR2 sequences are MGHDK and SYGVNS. CDR3 length equals 14 residues. The ends lost 5 bases at V and 8 bases at J; junction bases unmatched: 7. The CDR3 sequence: CASSSGGGQGTQYF. The CDR3 region has the DNA TGTGCCAGCAGTAGCGGGGGGGGACAAGGTACGCAGTATTTT.

The chain has TRBV5-1 and TRBJ2-1; D is perhaps TRBD2 (5 bases). The CDR3 covers 15 residues. Per the germline V gene, CDR1 is SGHRS and CDR2 is YFSETQ. V was pared by 4 bases and J by 2 bases, with 13 bases between. The CDR3 loop is CASSVTSSPYNEQFF. CDR3 bases: TGCGCCAGCAGCGTTACTAGTTCCCCCTACAATGAGCAGTTCTTC.

The rearrangement joins TRBV13 to TRBJ2-3, with 9 bases identical to TRBD2. The CDR3 consists of 16 residues. Per the germline V gene, CDR1 is PRHDT and CDR2 is FYEKMQ (reference sequence). V shed 5 bases and J 1 base; nucleotides not matched to a gene: 7. This CDR3 is CASSGRGGERTDTQYF. CDR3 in DNA: TGTGCCAGCAGCGGGCGGGGGGGGGAACGCACAGATACGCAGTATTTT.

The chain has TRBV20-1 and TRBJ1-1; no definite D call. V lost 7 bases and J lost 3, with 9 bases in between. This CDR3 spans 11 amino acids. Germline assignment: CDR1 DFQATT and CDR2 SNEGSKA (reference sequence). DNA of the CDR3: TGCAGTGTCCCCGGAGACACTGAAGCTTTCTTT. This encodes CSVPGDTEAFF.

This rearrangement joins TRBV7-6 to TRBJ1-1; 8 nucleotides line up with TRBD1. V lost 1 base and J lost 0; bases outside the gene matches: 4. CDR1 is SGHVS, CDR2 FNYEAQ, per germline. There are 16 residues in the CDR3. The CDR3: CASSLGAGGLNTEAFF. Written as DNA, the CDR3 is TGTGCCAGCAGCTTAGGAGCAGGGGGCCTGAACACTGAAGCTTTCTTT.

The chain links TRBV6-4 to TRBJ2-3; a weak D match, TRBD2 (5 bases). Germline values: CDR1 MRHNA, CDR2 SNTAGT. Trimming removed 3 bases at V and 8 bases at J, with 12 bases between. The CDR3 is 13 residues long. CDR3 region: CASSERRDGTQYF. The CDR3 nucleotides read TGTGCCAGCAGTGAGAGACGGGATGGTACGCAGTATTTT.

The rearrangement uses TRBV9 and TRBJ2-5; perhaps TRBD1 as D (5 bases). Germline CDR1 is SGDLS and CDR2 is YYNGEE. The V gene lost 0 bases and the J gene lost 5 bases, with 11 bases spanning the gap. There are 14 residues in the CDR3. CDR3 region: CASSVEVGRETQYF. The CDR3 nucleotides read TGTGCCAGCAGCGTAGAGGTGGGGCGGGAGACCCAGTACTTC.

V is TRBV5-1 and J is TRBJ2-7; 13 nucleotides line up with TRBD2. Trimming took 1 base from V and 0 from J; bases not matched to a gene: 10. Germline lookup yields CDR1 SGHRS and CDR2 YFSETQ. The CDR3 totals 19 residues. The CDR3 nucleotides read TGCGCCAGCAGCTTGATCAAGACTAGCGGGGGGCCAAGCTCCTACGAGCAGTACTTC. Translation gives CASSLIKTSGGPSSYEQYF.

The CDR3 nucleotides read TGTGCCAGCAGCGTTTCTAGCGGGGGGAATCGGATAGATACGCAGTATTTT. Protein product: CASSVSSGGNRIDTQYF. The V and J genes are TRBV9 and TRBJ2-3; 11 nucleotides match TRBD2. This CDR3 has 17 residues. V gave up 2 bases and J gave up 5 bases; unmatched junction bases: 10. Germline values: CDR1 SGDLS, CDR2 YYNGEE.

The chain has TRBV18 and TRBJ1-6, with a possible D match to TRBD1 (6 bases). The CDR3 loop spans 17 amino acids. From germline, CDR1 is KGHSH and CDR2 LQKENI. Trimming took 4 bases from V and 6 from J, leaving 19 bases between them. The CDR3 bases are TGTGCCAGCTCACTCACCGAGCTAGGACAGTCTAATTCACCCCTCCACTTT. Translated: CASSLTELGQSNSPLHF.

A single count supports this clone. The chain has TRBV27 and TRBJ2-1; unclear D gene. V lost 4 bases to trimming and J lost 1 base, with 11 bases between them. Germline V CDR1 and CDR2: MNHEY, SMNVEV (reference sequence). The length of the CDR3 is 15 residues. CDR3 nucleotides: TGTGCCAGCAGTTCGCTAGTGGGTTCCTACAATGAGCAGTTCTTC. Its translation is CASSSLVGSYNEQFF.

The table lists this clone with a count of one. The J gene is TRBJ2-1, the V gene TRBV7-2, with a tentative D call TRBD1 (5 bases). The CDR3 extends over 14 amino acids. Trimming removed 2 bases from V and 2 bases from J, with 7 bases in between. The germline V gene encodes CDR1 SGHTA and CDR2 FQGNSA. The CDR3 nucleotides are TGTGCCAGCAGCTTACAGGGTCCCTACAATGAGCAGTTCTTC. It is translated as CASSLQGPYNEQFF.

With regard to this clone: This sample also contains other DNA sequences that code for the same CDR3. The chain couples TRBV7-6 to TRBJ2-7; D is uncertain. CDR3 length equals 13 residues. The germline V and J ends were trimmed by 4 bases and 0 bases, with 7 bases remaining between them. Germline assignment: CDR1 SGHVS and CDR2 FNYEAQ. Written as DNA, the CDR3 is TGTGCCAGCAGCTCCGTTTCCTCCTACGAGCAGTACTTC. Its translation is CASSSVSSYEQYF.

This clone is a singleton in its sample. The rearrangement uses TRBV25-1 and TRBJ2-6; 8 nucleotides agree with TRBD1. Germline-derived CDR1 and CDR2 are MGHDK and SYGVNS. The CDR3 has 16 amino acids. J lost 4 bases, V lost 3 bases, and 5 bases had no gene match. CDR3 sequence reads: CASSEDRVSGANVLTF. The CDR3 nucleotides read TGTGCCAGCAGTGAGGACAGGGTCTCAGGGGCCAACGTCCTGACTTTC. The variable domain in full, completed from reference TRBV25-1 and TRBJ2-6, reads EADIYQTPRYLVIGTGKKITLECSQTMGHDKMYWYQQDPGMELHLIHYSYGVNSTEKGDLSSESTVSRIRTEHFPLTLESARPSHTSQYLCASSEDRVSGANVLTFGAGSRLTVL.